This TCR beta chain derives from a study of blood T cell repertoires in COVID-19. Assay used: immunoSEQ multiplex PCR; TCRdb lists only in-frame clones, some missing. Here the sample spans under 400,000 clones, 80% to 90% being singletons. The germline V and J ends were trimmed by 4 bases and 1 base, with 10 bases remaining between them. The CDR3 is 14 residues long. The germline CDR1 and CDR2 sequences are SNHLY and FYNNEI. The J gene is TRBJ1-1, the V gene TRBV2; no firm D call. The sequenced material came from peripheral blood. This TCR derives from a woman in her twenties or thirties with COVID-19, enrolled during active disease. CDR3 bases: TGTGCCAGCAGTGTTCTCGCGGGGAACACTGAAGCTTTCTTT. This sequence encodes CASSVLAGNTEAFF. The entire variable domain, with the rest obtained from reference TRBV2 and TRBJ1-1, is as follows: EPEVTQTPSHQVTQMGQEVILRCVPISNHLYFYWYRQILGQKVEFLVSFYNNEISEKSEIFDDQFSVERPDGSNFTLKIRSTKLEDSAMYFCASSVLAGNTEAFFGQGTRLTVV.